This T cell receptor (beta chain) was obtained from a study of blood T cell repertoires in COVID-19. Study details: T cells, B-cell-depleted T cells, or PBMCs provided the cDNA or gDNA that served as material.

The germline CDR1 and CDR2 sequences are SQVTM and ANQGSEA. Trimming cost V 5 bases and J 6 bases, with 11 bases left between them. The CDR3 length is 13 residues. As handled by the study authors: Amplifying reference gene primers gave estimates of nucleated cell counts. The data were produced by immunoSEQ multiplex PCR, yet TCRdb's version contains in-frame clones alone and is incomplete. V and J calls and clone size come straight from that table; D and trimming were deduced from the DNA. The table records about 190,000 clones, more than 70% of them present only once. The sample holds one count of this clone.

Sample: peripheral blood. This clonotype was sampled from a human donor in a cohort sampled during active COVID-19. The V call is TRBV29-1, the J call TRBJ1-6; D perhaps matches TRBD1 (6 bases). The CDR3 loop reads CSVCEDSNSPLHF. The CDR3 region has the DNA TGCAGCGTTTGTGAGGACAGTAATTCACCCCTCCACTTT. Full variable domain (missing parts from reference TRBV29-1 and TRBJ1-6): SAVISQKPSRDICQRGTSLTIQCQVDSQVTMMFWYRQQPGQSLTLIATANQGSEATYESGFVIDKFPISRPNLTFSTLTVSNMSPEDSSIYLCSVCEDSNSPLHFGNGTRLTVT.